The clone carrying this T cell receptor beta chain has at least ten counts. Its cognate antigen is unknown. Trimming left V 4 bases short and J 2 bases short, with 7 bases between. The germline gives CDR1 KGHDR, CDR2 SFDVKD. The CDR3 covers 14 residues. This sample was taken from a study of CD8+CD57+ T cells in acquired aplastic anemia. In patients chosen for sequencing, flow cytometry had shown CD8+CD57+ cell expansion. A severe acquired aplastic anemia diagnosis applied to all patients. At the time of blood sampling, patients had not yet received any therapy. Template material for TCR beta VDJ and CDR3 profiling consisted of genomic DNA. TCRdb reanalysed the reads using MiXCR and keeps one entry per CDR3 protein. The table lists some 160,000 distinct CDR3 sequences, about 50% of them singletons. Study-level results: CD8+ Simpson's diversity in patients was not significantly different from that in controls. In common between the patients and the controls were approximately 30 CD8+ CDR3 sequences.

The chain is built from TRBV24-1 and TRBJ2-2; D ambiguous. Sequenced: sorted CD4+, CD8+, or CD8+CD57+ T cells (not recorded which) from PBMCs. The source of this sequence is a human donor with aplastic anemia. Here the CDR3 DNA reads TGTGCCACCAGTGAATCAACAAACACCGGGGAGCTGTTTTTT. Residues: CATSESTNTGELFF.